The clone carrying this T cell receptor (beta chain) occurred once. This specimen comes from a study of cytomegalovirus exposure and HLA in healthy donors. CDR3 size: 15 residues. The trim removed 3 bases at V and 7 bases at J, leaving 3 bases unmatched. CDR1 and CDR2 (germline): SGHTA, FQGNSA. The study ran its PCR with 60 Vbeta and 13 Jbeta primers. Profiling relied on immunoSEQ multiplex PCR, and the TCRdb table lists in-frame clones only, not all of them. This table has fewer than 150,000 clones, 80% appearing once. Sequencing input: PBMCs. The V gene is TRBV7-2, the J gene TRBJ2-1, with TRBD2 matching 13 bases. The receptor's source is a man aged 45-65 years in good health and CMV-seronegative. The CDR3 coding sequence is TGTGCCAGCAGCTTCCGGACTAGCGGGAGTAATGAGCAGTTCTTC. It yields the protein CASSFRTSGSNEQFF.